One sample yielded the 17 T cell receptor beta chains listed below, sequenced in a study of regulatory T cells. The PCR used 52 TRBV and 13 TRBJ primers. Using immunoSEQ multiplex PCR, the repertoire was profiled, and TCRdb retains in-frame clones only, with some absent. Among some 17,000 clones listed, roughly nine tenths were seen once. The sequenced sample consisted of CD8+ T cells sorted from blood. The receptors shown here come from a person under 35 with CD3G deficiency.

J is TRBJ1-1 and V is TRBV6-9; possible D gene TRBD1, 5 bases. Germline CDR1 is MNHGY and CDR2 is SVAAGI. The CDR3 has 11 residues. V shed 8 bases and J shed 4 bases, with 8 bases lying between them. The CDR3 DNA reads as TGTGCCAGCCGAGGGGTCACTGAAGCTTTCTTT. It translates to CASRGVTEAFF.

The chain employs TRBV10-1 and TRBJ2-5, with D perhaps matching TRBD1 (6 bases). Germline loops: CDR1 WNHNN, CDR2 SYGVQD (reference sequence). This CDR3 is built from 12 residues. V gave up 6 bases and J gave up 5 bases, with 10 bases separating them. In DNA form, the CDR3 reads TGCGCCAGCAGCCCTACAGGGGAGACCCAGTACTTC. It is translated as CASSPTGETQYF.

This rearrangement joins TRBV28 to TRBJ1-2; D possibly corresponds to TRBD1 (5 bases). Germline loops: CDR1 MDHEN, CDR2 SYDVKM. Trimming shortened V by 5 bases and J by 0 bases, and 13 bases separated the two germline ends. The CDR3 runs to 15 residues. CDR3 sequence reads: CASSLTGPTNYGYTF. CDR3 DNA: TGTGCCAGCAGTCTAACGGGACCGACTAACTATGGCTACACCTTC.

In this sample, this clone turned up a few times. The rearrangement links TRBV28 to TRBJ2-7; D not certain. CDR3 length equals 12 residues. V was pared by 6 bases and J by 5 bases, with 11 bases between. Per the germline V gene, CDR1 is MDHEN and CDR2 is SYDVKM. The CDR3 region has the DNA TGTGCCAGCAGCTACTCGGGCGACGAGCAGTACTTC. Protein sequence: CASSYSGDEQYF.

The chain carries TRBV18 and TRBJ2-7, with D possibly TRBD1 on 6 matching bases. Per the germline V gene, CDR1 is KGHSH and CDR2 is LQKENI. The length of the CDR3 is 14 residues. V lost 3 bases and J 3 bases, leaving 12 bases between the germline ends. CDR3 DNA sequence: TGTGCCAGCTCACCCACTCGACAGGTCTACGAGCAGTACTTC. It specifies CASSPTRQVYEQYF. The complete variable domain, with remaining parts taken from reference TRBV18 and TRBJ2-7, reads NAGVMQNPRHLVRRRGQEARLRCSPMKGHSHVYWYRQLPEEGLKFMVYLQKENIIDESGMPKERFSAEFPKEGPSILRIQQVVRGDSAAYFCASSPTRQVYEQYFGPGTRLTVT.

This clone was observed once. The chain carries TRBV11-2 and TRBJ1-3; D ambiguous. Trimming cost V 6 bases and J 0 bases, with 18 bases left between them. This CDR3 has 17 residues. CDR1 is SGHAT, CDR2 FQNNGV, per germline. CDR3 nucleotide sequence: TGTGCCAGCAGACCTTGGGAAGAAGAGCTCTCTGGAAACACCATATATTTT. Protein sequence: CASRPWEEELSGNTIYF.

The chain joins TRBV7-8 to TRBJ2-7; D might be TRBD1 or TRBD2, each matching 5 bases. V was pared by 0 bases and J by 1 base, with 10 bases between. The CDR3 spans 15 residues. Germline CDR1 SGHVS, CDR2 FQNEAQ. In DNA, the CDR3 is TGTGCCAGCAGCTTAGCGCCGGGACCATCCTACGAGCAGTACTTC. Translation: CASSLAPGPSYEQYF.

This clone showed up just a few times. The chain couples TRBV7-9 to TRBJ2-7; D is unresolved. The CDR3 covers 13 residues. The germline V and J ends were trimmed by 0 bases and 5 bases, with 8 bases remaining between them. Germline CDR1 and CDR2: SEHNR and FQNEAQ (reference sequence). CDR3 loop: CASSLAGFDEQYF. CDR3 sequence (DNA): TGTGCCAGCAGCTTAGCCGGGTTCGACGAGCAGTACTTC.

The rearrangement joins TRBV4-1 to TRBJ2-5; D gene unclear. Germline values: CDR1 MGHRA, CDR2 YSYEKL. CDR3 length: 14 amino acids. The V end was cut by 1 base, the J end by 2 bases, with 8 bases between. The CDR3 here is CASSQGQLQETQYF. The CDR3, as DNA: TGCGCCAGCAGCCAAGGTCAGCTTCAAGAGACCCAGTACTTC.

V is TRBV2 and J is TRBJ2-7, with 8 bases that match TRBD1. The V gene's germline CDR1 is SNHLY and CDR2 FYNNEI. The CDR3 covers 12 residues. Trimming took 10 bases from V and 5 from J; bases not matched to a gene: 7. The CDR3 region has the DNA TGTGCCACACAGGACAGGGCCCACGAGCAGTACTTC. This sequence encodes CATQDRAHEQYF.

Here the CDR3 reads CASSSGQGTEAFF. CDR3 DNA: TGTGCCAGCAGCTCGGGACAGGGCACTGAAGCTTTCTTT. The chain uses TRBV9 and TRBJ1-1; 9 bases map to TRBD1. Germline-derived CDR1 and CDR2 are SGDLS and YYNGEE. This CDR3 is 13 amino acids long. V lost 4 bases and J lost 4; bases outside the gene matches: 2.

The chain carries TRBV7-9 and TRBJ2-1; 15 bases match TRBD2. In germline, CDR1 is SEHNR, CDR2 FQNEAQ (reference sequence). This CDR3 contains 18 residues. J lost 0 bases, V lost 5 bases, and 5 bases had no gene match. The DNA of the CDR3 is TGTGCCAGCAGCCCCCGGACTAGCGGGAGGGCCTCCTACAATGAGCAGTTCTTC. This codes for CASSPRTSGRASYNEQFF.

This clone appeared a few times. J is TRBJ2-4 and V is TRBV2, with 11 bases aligning to TRBD1. Germline V gene data show CDR1 as SNHLY and CDR2 as FYNNEI. The CDR3 has 16 amino acids. V shed 2 bases, J shed 8 bases, and the junction held 8 bases outside the gene matches. The CDR3 loop is CASSEFGTGGSYIQYF. Written as DNA, the CDR3 is TGTGCCAGCAGTGAATTCGGGACAGGGGGTTCGTACATTCAGTACTTC.

J is TRBJ2-7 and V is TRBV6-4; D may be TRBD2 (6 bases). Per the germline V gene, CDR1 is MRHNA and CDR2 is SNTAGT. The CDR3 sequence is 11 residues long. V was trimmed by 1 base and J by 12 bases, leaving 10 bases between them. The CDR3, as DNA: TGTGCCAGCAGTGACTTGGAGGAGGGGTACGTC. Translation: CASSDLEEGYV.

The gene calls are TRBV9 and TRBJ1-2, with 7 positions matching TRBD1. The CDR3 has 16 residues. CDR1 and CDR2 (germline): SGDLS, YYNGEE. V shed 4 bases, J shed 6 bases, and the junction held 15 bases outside the gene matches. The chain's CDR3 is CASSPEGIAGGNGYTF. In DNA, the CDR3 is TGTGCCAGCAGCCCAGAGGGAATCGCAGGGGGGAATGGCTACACCTTC.

The J gene is TRBJ2-1, the V gene TRBV28, with TRBD2 identical over 10 bases. CDR1 MDHEN and CDR2 SYDVKM come from the germline V gene. The CDR3 contains 15 residues. Trimming took 5 bases from V and 7 from J; bases not matched to a gene: 8. The CDR3, as DNA: TGTGCCAGCAGTCTAGCGGGAGCCTCGGGTAATGAGCAGTTCTTC. Amino acids: CASSLAGASGNEQFF.

V is TRBV5-8 and J is TRBJ2-7; D might be TRBD2 (6 bases). V was trimmed by 7 bases and J by 2 bases, leaving 19 bases between them. Per the germline V gene, CDR1 is SGHTS and CDR2 is YDEGEE. The CDR3 is 15 residues long. The CDR3 spells CASPISGTWTYEQYF. The CDR3 DNA sequence: TGTGCCAGCCCCATCTCGGGGACTTGGACCTACGAGCAGTACTTC.